The clone carrying this T cell receptor (beta chain) was counted only a few times. The antigen is unknown. The data originate from a study of identical twins. Study observations and caveats: It was possible that invariant MAIT and iNKT cells partly confounded the zero-insertion analyses.

Looked up from germline, CDR1 is MNHEY and CDR2 is SVGEGT. The J segment lost 3 bases and the V segment lost 5 bases, leaving 7 bases of the junction unmatched. This CDR3 has 14 amino acids. Through template switching, a universal primer site was introduced, and the cDNA contained unique molecular identifiers. Each CDR3 protein is one row after TCRdb ran MiXCR on the 5' RACE reads. This table has 450,000 or so distinct CDR3 sequences, roughly 13% appearing once. The sample was also linked to a second study, of yellow fever vaccine responses in identical twins.

This TCR derives from a young woman in good health. V gene TRBV6-2 or TRBV6-3 combines with J gene TRBJ2-7; 7 nucleotides match TRBD1. The sample comprised CD4+ T cells sorted from blood. CDR3 loop: CASSTPGTDYEQYF. CDR3 DNA sequence: TGTGCCAGCAGTACACCCGGGACAGACTACGAGCAGTACTTC.